The 4 T cell receptor beta chains in this list originate from one sample, sequenced in a study of blood T cell repertoires in COVID-19. Generated by immunoSEQ multiplex PCR, the TCRdb table keeps only in-frame clones and is missing some. The sample consists of some 83,000 clones, around 84% of them appearing once. The sample consisted of peripheral blood. The receptors shown here come from a man aged 45-60 years with acute or convalescent COVID-19.

The chain combines TRBV10-2 with TRBJ1-1, with 8 bases that match TRBD1. Germline V CDR1 and CDR2: WSHSY, SAAADI. This CDR3 has 13 amino acids. Trimming took 9 bases from V and 4 from J; bases not matched to a gene: 7. CDR3: CASITGGGTEAFF. CDR3 DNA: TGCGCCAGTATAACAGGGGGTGGCACTGAAGCTTTCTTT.

The chain is built from TRBV28 and TRBJ1-5; TRBD1 might be the D (5 bases). The V and J ends lost 3 bases and 4 bases respectively, with 13 bases between them. In germline, CDR1 is MDHEN, CDR2 SYDVKM. The CDR3 spans 15 residues. CDR3 sequence reads: CASSLVKGLNQPQHF. CDR3 DNA: TGTGCCAGCAGTTTGGTAAAGGGGCTGAATCAGCCCCAGCATTTT.

This chain links TRBV5-1 with TRBJ2-1; TRBD1 agrees at 9 bases. Trimming cost V 4 bases and J 7 bases; bases outside gene matches: 15. Germline V gene data show CDR1 as SGHRS and CDR2 as YFSETQ. There are 17 residues in the CDR3. The CDR3, as DNA: TGCGCCAGCAGCCTTGACCGGGACAGGGTGGGTAGTAATGAGCAGTTCTTC. It translates to CASSLDRDRVGSNEQFF. The variable domain in full, completed from reference TRBV5-1 and TRBJ2-1, reads KAGVTQTPRYLIKTRGQQVTLSCSPISGHRSVSWYQQTPGQGLQFLFEYFSETQRNKGNFPGRFSGRQFSNSRSEMNVSTLELGDSALYLCASSLDRDRVGSNEQFFGPGTRLTVL.

Here the CDR3 reads CASSQGGVAGYTF. The CDR3 DNA is TGCGCCAGCAGCCAAGGGGGGGTAGCTGGCTACACCTTC. The gene calls are TRBV4-3 and TRBJ1-2; tentatively, D is TRBD1 (5 bases). The V and J ends lost 1 base and 7 bases respectively, with 10 bases between them. The CDR3 loop spans 13 amino acids. Germline values: CDR1 LGHNA, CDR2 YSLEER.